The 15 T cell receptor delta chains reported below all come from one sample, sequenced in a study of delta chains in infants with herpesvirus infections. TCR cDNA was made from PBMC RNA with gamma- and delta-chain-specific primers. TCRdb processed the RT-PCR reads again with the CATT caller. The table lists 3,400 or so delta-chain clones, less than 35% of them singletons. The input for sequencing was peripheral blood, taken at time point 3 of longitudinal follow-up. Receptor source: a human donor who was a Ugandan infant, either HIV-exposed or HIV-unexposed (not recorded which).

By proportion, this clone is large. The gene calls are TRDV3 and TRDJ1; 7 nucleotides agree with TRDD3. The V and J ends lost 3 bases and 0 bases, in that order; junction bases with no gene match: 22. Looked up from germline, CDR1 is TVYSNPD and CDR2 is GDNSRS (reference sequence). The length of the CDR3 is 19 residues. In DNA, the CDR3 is TGTGCCTTAAACCCCCGTCTTCCCAAAGTACTGGGGTACACCGATAAACTCATCTTT. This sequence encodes CALNPRLPKVLGYTDKLIF.

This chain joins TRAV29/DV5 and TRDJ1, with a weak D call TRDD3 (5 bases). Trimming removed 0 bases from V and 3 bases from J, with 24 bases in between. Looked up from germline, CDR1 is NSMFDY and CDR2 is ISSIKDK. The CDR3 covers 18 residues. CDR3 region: CAASVMGLPLGFPDKLIF. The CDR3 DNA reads TGTGCAGCAAGCGTCATGGGCCTGCCTTTGGGATTCCCCGATAAACTCATCTTT.

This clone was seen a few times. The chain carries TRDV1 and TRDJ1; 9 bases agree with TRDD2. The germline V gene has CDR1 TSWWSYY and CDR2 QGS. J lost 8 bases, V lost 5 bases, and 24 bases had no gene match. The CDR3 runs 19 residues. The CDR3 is CALGTQLGLPTWIRSKLIF. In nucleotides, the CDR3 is TGTGCTCTTGGGACTCAACTTGGCCTTCCTACGTGGATACGCTCCAAACTCATCTTT.

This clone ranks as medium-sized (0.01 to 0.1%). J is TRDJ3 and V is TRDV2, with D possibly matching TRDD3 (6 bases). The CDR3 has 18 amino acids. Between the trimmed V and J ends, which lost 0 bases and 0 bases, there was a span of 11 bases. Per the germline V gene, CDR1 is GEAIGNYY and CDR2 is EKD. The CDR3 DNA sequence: TGTGCCTGTGACACCGCTGGGGCCCACTCCTGGGACACCCGACAGATGTTTTTC. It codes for CACDTAGAHSWDTRQMFF.

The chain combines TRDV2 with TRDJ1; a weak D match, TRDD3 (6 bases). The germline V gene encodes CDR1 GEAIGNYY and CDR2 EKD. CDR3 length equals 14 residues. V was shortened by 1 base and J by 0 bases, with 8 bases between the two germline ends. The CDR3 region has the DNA TGTGCCTGTGACACGATGGGGGACACCGATAAACTCATCTTT. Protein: CACDTMGDTDKLIF.

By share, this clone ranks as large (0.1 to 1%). The CDR3 nucleotides are TGTGCCTGTGTGGGGGATACCTGGGACACCCGACAGATGTTTTTC. Encoded protein: CACVGDTWDTRQMFF. The genes are TRDV2 and TRDJ3; 9 bases are shared with TRDD3. CDR3 size: 15 residues. V lost 5 bases to trimming and J lost 2 bases; unmatched junction nucleotides: 0. The germline V gene has CDR1 GEAIGNYY and CDR2 EKD.

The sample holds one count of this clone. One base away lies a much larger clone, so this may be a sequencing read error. Here the CDR3 DNA reads TGTGCTCTTGGGGAACTAGGACCCCTTTATGCAATCCACGGCCTCAATCTGAGGGATACGCGGGGATCCGATAAACTCATCTTT. Its protein is CALGELGPLYAIHGLNLRDTRGSDKLIF. The chain carries TRDV1 and TRDJ1; 8 bases map to TRDD3. Germline values: CDR1 TSWWSYY, CDR2 QGS. The V and J ends lost 0 bases and 3 bases, in that order; junction bases with no gene match: 42. This CDR3 spans 28 amino acids.

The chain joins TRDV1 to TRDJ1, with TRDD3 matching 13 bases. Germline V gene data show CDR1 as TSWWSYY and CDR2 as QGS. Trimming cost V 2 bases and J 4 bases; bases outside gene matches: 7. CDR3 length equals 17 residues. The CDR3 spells CALGETGGYGWGDKLIF. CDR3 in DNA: TGTGCTCTTGGGGAAACTGGGGGATACGGATGGGGCGATAAACTCATCTTT.

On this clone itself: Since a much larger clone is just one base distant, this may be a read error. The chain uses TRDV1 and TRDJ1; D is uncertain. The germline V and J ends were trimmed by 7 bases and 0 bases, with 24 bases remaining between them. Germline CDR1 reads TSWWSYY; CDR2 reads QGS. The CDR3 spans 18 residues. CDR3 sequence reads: CALEVHGGGRPYTDKLIF. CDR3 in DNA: TGTGCTCTTGAGGTTCACGGTGGTGGGAGACCGTACACCGATAAACTCATCTTT.

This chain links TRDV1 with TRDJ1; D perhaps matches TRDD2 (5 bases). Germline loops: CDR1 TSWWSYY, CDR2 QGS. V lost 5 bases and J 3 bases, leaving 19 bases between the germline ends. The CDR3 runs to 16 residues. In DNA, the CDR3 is TGTGCTCTTGGGCCTCGCCCTTCGGAACGGGCCGATAAACTCATCTTT. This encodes CALGPRPSERADKLIF.

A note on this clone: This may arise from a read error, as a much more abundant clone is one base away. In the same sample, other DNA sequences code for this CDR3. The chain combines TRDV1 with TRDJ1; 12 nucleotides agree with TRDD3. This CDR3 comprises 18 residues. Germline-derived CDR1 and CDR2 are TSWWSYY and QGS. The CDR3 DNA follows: TGTGCTCTTGGGGAGCCCCTTCCTACTGGGGGATACACCGATAAACTCATTTTT. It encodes CALGEPLPTGGYTDKLIF.

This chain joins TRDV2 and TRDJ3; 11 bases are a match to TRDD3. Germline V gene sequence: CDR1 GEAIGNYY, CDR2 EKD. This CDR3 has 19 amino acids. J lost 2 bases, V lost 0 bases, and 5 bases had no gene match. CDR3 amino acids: CACDTIGGGYAWDTRQMFF. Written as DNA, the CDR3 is TGTGCCTGTGACACCATAGGTGGGGGATACGCCTGGGACACCCGACAGATGTTTTTC.

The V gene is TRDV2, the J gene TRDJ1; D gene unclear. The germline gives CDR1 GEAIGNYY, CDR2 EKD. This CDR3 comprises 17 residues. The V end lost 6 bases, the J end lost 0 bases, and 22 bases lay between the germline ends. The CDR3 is CACSNEGPGSYTDKLIF. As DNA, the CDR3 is TGTGCCTGTTCCAATGAGGGGCCCGGCTCCTACACCGATAAACTCATCTTT.

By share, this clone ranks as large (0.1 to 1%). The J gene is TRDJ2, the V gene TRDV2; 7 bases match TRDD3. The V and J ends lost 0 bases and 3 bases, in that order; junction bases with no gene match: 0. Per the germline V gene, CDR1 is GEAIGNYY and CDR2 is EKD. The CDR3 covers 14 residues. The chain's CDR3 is CACDTWGMTAQLFF. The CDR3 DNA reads TGTGCCTGTGACACCTGGGGGATGACAGCACAACTCTTCTTT.

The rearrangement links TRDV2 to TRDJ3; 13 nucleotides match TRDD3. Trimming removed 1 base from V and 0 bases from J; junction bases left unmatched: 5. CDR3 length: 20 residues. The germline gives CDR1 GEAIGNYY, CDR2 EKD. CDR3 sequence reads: CACDTVLGDTCSWDTRQMFF. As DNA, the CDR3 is TGTGCCTGTGACACGGTACTGGGGGATACGTGCTCCTGGGACACCCGACAGATGTTTTTC.